The entry below gives a single T cell receptor (beta chain) sequence along with its context. It lacks a known antigen. No base quality information exists; no much larger clone differs at one position. One collaborating source in Seattle enrolled patients while the patients were actively infected and followed the patients over time throughout the course of disease. Each collaborating institution followed its own protocols to collect whole blood in K2EDTA tubes. Collaborator samples were shipped for TCRbeta analysis as frozen whole blood, isolated PBMCs, or DNA extracted from either sample type. The record originates from a study of blood T cell repertoires in COVID-19 (dated by TCRdb to the early 2020s). Some background on the complete study: Samples covering the acute and convalescent phases of COVID-19 were provided by collaborators in the United States, Italy and Spain. HLA class I and class II types, where available, came from metadata supplied by the sample provider rather than from assay-based typing. The samples were drawn from two sources: the first 160 participants of the ongoing ImmuneRACE study, and over 1,000 subjects contributed by 6 global collaborators. The repertoires were released in a freely available public database meant as a resource for research on the immune response to SARS-CoV-2. The dataset comprised deeply sampled blood TCRbeta repertoires from subjects exposed to, actively infected with, or recovered from COVID-19. The prospective study material was composed of cDNA or gDNA derived from T cells, B-cell-depleted T cells, or PBMCs. Sample metadata almost always included a de-identified subject ID, COVID-19 status, age in years and sex.

Taken from the germline V gene, the CDR1 and CDR2 loops are SGHVS and FNYEAQ. CDR3 length: 15 amino acids, cysteine to phenylalanine. Only CDR3 DNA is held: 45 bases, read in frame from base 1. Trimmed from V: 1 base; trimmed from J: 3 bases; junction bases lacking a gene match: 5. TCRbeta CDR3 regions were amplified from genomic DNA using the immunoSEQ Assay, a bias-controlled multiplex PCR. The study's own analysis went as follows. Nucleated cell counts per sample were estimated from amplification of reference gene primers within the assay. To quantify the absolute abundance of each unique TCRbeta CDR3 rearrangement, sequence reads were collapsed and filtered. Productive Simpson clonality was computed per sample as the square root of Simpson's diversity index over productive rearrangements. The immuneACCESS repertoire file appears here via TCRdb, limited to in-frame rearrangements. These files lack a portion of the clones; in checked studies, under half of the deficit traces to unresolved V genes, and the cause of the others is not known. V and J calls and clone size follow that table, whereas D and trimming were derived from the DNA. For this sample the table gives roughly 110,000 clones, of which around 85% were detected only once. Approximately 5% of the sample lies in the top ten.

Findings and caveats that apply to the study as a whole: The amount of clinical and demographic metadata varied by source and participant and was provided uncurated.

Sequenced material: peripheral blood. The TCR sequence derives from a woman aged 60-75 years with COVID-19, enrolled during active disease. The sequence is built from TRBV7-6 and TRBJ2-7, with 8 junctional bases fitting TRBD1. For the CDR3, the sequence is CASSLGQGIVYEQYF. The nucleotide sequence reads TGTGCCAGCAGCTTAGGACAGGGGATCGTCTACGAGCAGTACTTC.